Below, 27 T cell receptor beta chains from the same sample are listed, as sequenced in a study of T cells after yellow fever vaccination. One entry per CDR3 protein, called by TCRdb with MiXCR from the 5' RACE reads. The sample records about 320,000 distinct CDR3 sequences, around 4.3% being singletons. Here the sequenced sample was PBMCs, taken 15 days after the yellow fever booster vaccination. These receptors all stem from a man between 18 and 29 years old who received the YFV17D yellow fever vaccine.

This clonotype was seen only a few times. The gene calls are TRBV7-2 and TRBJ1-6, with 8 nucleotides matching TRBD1. Per the germline V gene, CDR1 is SGHTA and CDR2 is FQGNSA. The V gene end was trimmed by 5 bases and the J gene end by 10 bases; junction bases not matched to a gene: 13. The CDR3 consists of 16 residues. CDR3 protein: CASSRYPGQAASPLHF. CDR3 in DNA: TGTGCCAGCAGCCGTTACCCGGGACAGGCGGCATCACCCCTCCACTTT.

This clonotype has only a few counts. The chain couples TRBV11-2 to TRBJ2-7, with 14 nucleotides matching TRBD2. V shed 5 bases, J shed 2 bases, and the junction held 5 bases outside the gene matches. The CDR3 runs 16 residues. CDR1 is SGHAT and CDR2 is FQNNGV in the germline V gene. CDR3 sequence: CASSLTTSGGAYEQYF. DNA for the CDR3: TGTGCCAGCAGCCTAACGACTAGCGGGGGGGCCTACGAGCAGTACTTC. Full variable domain (outside the CDR3, taken from reference TRBV11-2 and TRBJ2-7): EAGVAQSPRYKIIEKRQSVAFWCNPISGHATLYWYQQILGQGPKLLIQFQNNGVVDDSQLPKDRFSAERLKGVDSTLKIQPAKLEDSAVYLCASSLTTSGGAYEQYFGPGTRLTVT.

This clonotype was seen only a few times. This chain links TRBV7-2 with TRBJ1-6, with D unresolved. The CDR3 is 15 residues long. CDR1 is SGHTA and CDR2 is FQGNSA in the germline V gene. The V gene lost 3 bases and the J gene lost 8 bases, with 14 bases spanning the gap. The CDR3 DNA sequence: TGTGCCAGCAGCTTGATGGCCACGGGTCATTCACCCCTCCACTTT. As protein: CASSLMATGHSPLHF.

The chain employs TRBV7-9 and TRBJ1-1; 8 bases agree with TRBD1. The CDR3 totals 16 residues. V lost 4 bases to trimming and J lost 1 base; unmatched junction nucleotides: 8. CDR1 and CDR2 from the germline V gene are SEHNR and FQNEAQ (reference sequence). CDR3 protein: CASSSRRTGKNTEAFF. CDR3 in DNA: TGTGCCAGCAGCTCGAGAAGGACAGGGAAGAACACTGAAGCTTTCTTT.

This clonotype was counted many times. This may be a read error, as it is one base from a much larger clone. The chain recombines TRBV7-2 with TRBJ2-3; the D is unclear. V was shortened by 4 bases and J by 2 bases, with 4 bases between the two germline ends. The CDR3 loop spans 12 amino acids. CDR1 is SGHTA and CDR2 is FQGNSA in the germline V gene. The DNA of the CDR3 is TGTGCCAGCAGCTCAAACACAGATACGCAGTATTTT. Encoded protein: CASSSNTDTQYF.

The genes are TRBV4-1 and TRBJ1-5; maybe TRBD1 (5 bases). V was shortened by 0 bases and J by 2 bases, with 17 bases between the two germline ends. CDR1 and CDR2 from the germline V gene are MGHRA and YSYEKL. This CDR3 is built from 18 residues. The CDR3 DNA follows: TGCGCCAGCAGCCAAGATGTAGTCAGGGCTTTAGGCAATCAGCCCCAGCATTTT. Protein product: CASSQDVVRALGNQPQHF.

The J gene is TRBJ2-2, the V gene TRBV3-1; no clear D gene. CDR3 length: 16 amino acids. V dropped 1 base and J dropped 3 bases, with 12 bases sitting between them. Germline V gene lookup returns CDR1 LGHDT and CDR2 YNNKEL (reference sequence). The CDR3 DNA follows: TGTGCCAGCAGCCAAGCCAGGTGGGTGGACACCGGGGAGCTGTTTTTT. Residues: CASSQARWVDTGELFF.

This clonotype was found many times. This chain links TRBV6-6 with TRBJ1-2; no definite D call. With 8 bases removed from V and 6 bases from J, the gap between germline ends came to 7 bases. Looked up from germline, CDR1 is MNHNY and CDR2 is SVGAGI (reference sequence). The CDR3 loop spans 10 amino acids. The CDR3 DNA reads as TGTGCCAGCTATATCGATGGCTACACCTTC. This codes for CASYIDGYTF.

This clonotype was observed many times. CDR3: CASGRGGEAFF. In DNA, the CDR3 is TGTGCCAGCGGAAGGGGTGGGGAAGCTTTCTTT. V usage is TRBV5-5 and J usage is TRBJ1-1; D may be TRBD1 (5 bases). The CDR3 is 11 amino acids. V lost 7 bases to trimming and J lost 8 bases, with 12 bases between them. Germline CDR1 and CDR2: SGHKS and YYEKEE (reference sequence).

This clonotype was seen many times. The V gene is TRBV5-1, the J gene TRBJ1-1; D remains ambiguous. Germline CDR1 is SGHRS and CDR2 is YFSETQ. V lost 7 bases to trimming and J lost 1 base, with 14 bases between them. The CDR3 has 14 residues. CDR3 bases: TGCGCCAGCGCCCCAACGCCATCGAACACTGAAGCTTTCTTT. This translates into CASAPTPSNTEAFF.

V and J are TRBV5-4 and TRBJ2-3, with 14 bases fitting TRBD2. CDR1 is SGHNT and CDR2 is YYREEE in the germline V gene (reference sequence). The CDR3 is 17 amino acids. The ends lost 4 bases at V and 3 bases at J; junction bases unmatched: 7. The CDR3 sequence: CASSLTSGGAGTDTQYF. The CDR3, as DNA: TGTGCCAGCAGCCTGACTAGCGGGGGGGCTGGGACAGATACGCAGTATTTT.

V and J are TRBV6-5 and TRBJ2-7; 8 nucleotides align to TRBD1. V was pared by 5 bases and J by 3 bases, with 9 bases of the junction left unmatched. CDR1 MNHEY and CDR2 SVGAGI come from the germline V gene. The CDR3 length is 15 residues. The CDR3 sequence is CASSPTGVTSYEQYV. The CDR3 DNA sequence: TGTGCCAGCAGTCCGACAGGGGTTACTAGCTACGAGCAGTACGTC.

This clonotype was seen ten or more times. The rearrangement joins TRBV20-1 to TRBJ2-5; D may be TRBD1 or TRBD2 (5 bases each). CDR1 and CDR2 (germline): DFQATT, SNEGSKA (reference sequence). This CDR3 is built from 15 residues. Trimming stripped 0 bases from V and 1 base from J, with 12 bases between. CDR3: CSARDGAFSQETQYF. In DNA, the CDR3 is TGCAGTGCTAGAGACGGGGCGTTTAGCCAAGAGACCCAGTACTTC.

This chain connects TRBV28 to TRBJ2-7, with D hard to call. The CDR3 spans 13 residues. Looked up from germline, CDR1 is MDHEN and CDR2 is SYDVKM. With 5 bases removed from V and 3 bases from J, the gap between germline ends came to 11 bases. CDR3 coding DNA: TGTGCCAGCAGTACACAACACAGCTACGAGCAGTACGTC. Translation: CASSTQHSYEQYV.

V is TRBV18 and J is TRBJ1-1, with no clear D. This CDR3 contains 13 residues. The V and J ends lost 0 bases and 0 bases respectively, with 2 bases between them. The germline gives CDR1 KGHSH, CDR2 LQKENI. The CDR3 DNA sequence: TGTGCCAGCTCACCACCCATGAACACTGAAGCTTTCTTT. It is translated as CASSPPMNTEAFF.

This rearrangement joins TRBV27 to TRBJ2-7; TRBD1 matches at 8 bases. Trimming cost V 6 bases and J 2 bases; bases outside gene matches: 9. The CDR3 consists of 15 residues. CDR1 is MNHEY, CDR2 SMNVEV, per germline (reference sequence). This CDR3 is CASSYSGTGTYEQYF. Here the CDR3 DNA reads TGTGCCAGCAGCTACTCCGGGACAGGAACCTACGAGCAGTACTTC.

The sample holds many counts of this clonotype. The chain joins TRBV6-6 to TRBJ1-2, with D perhaps TRBD1 (5 bases). Between the trimmed V and J ends, which lost 6 bases and 3 bases, there was a span of 17 bases. Germline CDR1 and CDR2: MNHNY and SVGAGI (reference sequence). The CDR3 is 15 residues long. The CDR3 bases are TGTGCCAGCAGCCCCGAGGGGTGGCGGGACTATGGCTACACCTTC. Protein sequence: CASSPEGWRDYGYTF.

This clonotype was seen repeatedly, ten times or more. V gene TRBV5-6 combines with J gene TRBJ2-5; tentatively, D is TRBD2 (5 bases). The CDR3 extends over 15 amino acids. Germline V gene sequence: CDR1 SGHDT, CDR2 YYEEEE. V lost 4 bases to trimming and J lost 4 bases, with 17 bases between them. The CDR3 reads CASSRPGSGPETQYF. The CDR3 DNA is TGTGCCAGCAGCAGGCCGGGATCCGGCCCAGAGACCCAGTACTTC.

To note about this clonotype: A much bigger clone sits one base away, suggesting this may be a read error. V is TRBV7-2 and J is TRBJ1-2; D gene ambiguous. Germline values: CDR1 SGHTA, CDR2 FQGNSA. The CDR3 runs 14 residues. For the CDR3, the DNA is TGTGCCGGCAGCCCGAATATGATTCTGTATGGCTACACCTTC. Protein product: CAGSPNMILYGYTF.

This clonotype was seen a handful of times. V usage is TRBV6-2 or TRBV6-3 and J usage is TRBJ2-7; TRBD2 matches at 10 bases. Germline CDR1 MNHEY, CDR2 SVGEGT. Trimming cost V 2 bases and J 5 bases; bases outside gene matches: 9. The CDR3 length is 16 residues. The CDR3 loop is CASSYGSGGTRDEQYF. The CDR3 DNA follows: TGTGCCAGCAGTTACGGTAGCGGGGGGACGCGGGACGAGCAGTACTTC.

This clonotype was observed at least ten times. The chain has TRBV7-9 and TRBJ1-6, with 8 bases that match TRBD1. J was trimmed by 7 bases and V by 9 bases; bases with no gene match: 8. From germline, CDR1 is SEHNR and CDR2 FQNEAQ (reference sequence). The CDR3 contains 14 residues. CDR3 protein: CASGGQGANSPLHF. CDR3 DNA sequence: TGTGCCAGTGGAGGACAGGGAGCCAATTCACCCCTCCACTTT.

This clonotype has only a few counts. The chain couples TRBV29-1 to TRBJ2-1, with TRBD2 identical over 7 bases. Germline CDR1 and CDR2: SQVTM and ANQGSEA. After removal of 5 bases from V and 7 bases from J, the junction contained 5 bases not matched to a gene. The CDR3 contains 12 residues. CDR3 region: CSVRREGNEQFF. The CDR3 DNA reads TGCAGCGTTAGGAGGGAGGGGAATGAGCAGTTCTTC.

A few counts support this clonotype. The chain carries TRBV6-5 and TRBJ1-1, with 10 positions matching TRBD1. The CDR3 runs 17 residues. Germline V gene data show CDR1 as MNHEY and CDR2 as SVGAGI. Trimming cost V 0 bases and J 1 base; bases outside gene matches: 5. CDR3 DNA sequence: TGTGCCAGCAGTTACTCGATGGGACAGGGGACGAACACTGAAGCTTTCTTT. This sequence encodes CASSYSMGQGTNTEAFF.

This clonotype has a count of ten or more. The chain is built from TRBV7-2 and TRBJ2-2; 8 nucleotides match TRBD1. The germline V gene has CDR1 SGHTA and CDR2 FQGNSA. Trimming removed 5 bases from V and 3 bases from J; junction bases left unmatched: 5. The CDR3 is made up of 15 amino acids. CDR3 bases: TGTGCCAGCAGCGCGGGACAGGTCGACACCGGGGAGCTGTTTTTT. It yields the protein CASSAGQVDTGELFF.

This clonotype has at least ten counts. The chain combines TRBV20-1 with TRBJ1-1; 8 nucleotides agree with TRBD1. Germline-derived CDR1 and CDR2 are DFQATT and SNEGSKA (reference sequence). The CDR3 contains 13 residues. J gave up 3 bases and V 5 bases, and 5 bases lay outside the gene matches. The CDR3 region has the DNA TGCAGTGCTGGCGAGACAGGGGACACTGAAGCTTTCTTT. Residues: CSAGETGDTEAFF.

The genes are TRBV6-5 and TRBJ1-2; a possible D gene is TRBD1 (6 bases). Trimming cost V 6 bases and J 6 bases, with 14 bases left between them. The CDR3 spans 13 residues. Germline V gene sequence: CDR1 MNHEY, CDR2 SVGAGI. The CDR3 nucleotides read TGTGCCAGCAGCCCAACAGGGACTCATGGCTACACCTTC. Translating gives CASSPTGTHGYTF.

This clonotype was found a few times. The gene calls are TRBV7-9 and TRBJ2-7; 7 positions agree with TRBD2. V was pared by 1 base and J by 8 bases, with 14 bases of the junction left unmatched. The CDR3 is 16 residues long. CDR1 and CDR2 from the germline V gene are SEHNR and FQNEAQ (reference sequence). The CDR3 nucleotides read TGTGCCAGCAGCTTAGACGAGCGGGGTCTAGCTTGGAAGCAGTACTTC. Its translation is CASSLDERGLAWKQYF.